Described below is a single T cell receptor beta chain sequence and its context. This receptor's antigen is unknown. No clone much larger than this one lies a single base away; base qualities are absent. The sample is drawn from a study of CD8 T cells in ankylosing spondylitis (dated by TCRdb to the late 2010s). At the level of the whole study: The study set out to find disease-linked TCR variants by profiling T cell receptor beta repertoires in ankylosing spondylitis patients and healthy donors. The full study cohort was made up of about two dozen ankylosing spondylitis patients and roughly 100 healthy donors. Samples of peripheral blood were taken, and for ankylosing spondylitis patients, synovial fluid was collected as well.

Taken from the germline V gene, the CDR1 and CDR2 loops are SGHRS and YFSETQ. V is pared back by 1 base and J by 9 bases, with 14 bases lying between the germline termini. Its CDR3 holds 14 amino acids, cysteine through phenylalanine. Only the CDR3 part of the read is kept: 42 bases, read in frame from the first base. The paper's findings and limits, for the study overall: A TCR beta motif of eight highly homologous amino acid variants appeared characteristic of blood from ankylosing spondylitis patients. Significant enrichment of the disease-linked clones was reported in matched synovial fluid samples from ankylosing spondylitis patients. Some motif variants had previously been reported in the synovial fluid and blood of reactive arthritis patients, which suggests shared mechanisms of disease initiation. A CD8+ phenotype was shown by the disease-linked clones, which were found at relatively low frequencies in peripheral blood.

For sequencing, an Illumina HiSeq 2500 was employed. TCR beta libraries were prepared by quantitative 5'-RACE with molecular barcodes. The paper's processing steps were these. To identify disease-linked TCR variants, a new computational method was used, one built on a probabilistic model of VDJ rearrangement. The public reads were reanalyzed by TCRdb: fastp trimming at Q25, MiXCR alignment, in-frame beta chains only. CDR3 protein sequences are deduplicated, and each keeps its most common genes and DNA. The V and J calls come from TCRdb's annotation, not from the publication. Within this sample are about 420,000 distinct CDR3 sequences, with approximately 20% of them counted one time only. Jointly, the top ten make up roughly a sixth of the sample.

In this chain, TRBV5-1 is recombined with TRBJ2-1; 5 matching bases give a weak D call of TRBD1. The sample was blood, either unsorted or a sorted T cell fraction (not recorded which). This clonotype originated in a male donor with ankylosing spondylitis. The CDR3 is CASSLLGSQGEQFF. In nucleotides, the sequence is TGCGCCAGCAGCTTGCTGGGGTCCCAGGGTGAGCAGTTCTTC. The CDR3 plus the reference TRBV5-1 and TRBJ2-1 genes for the other parts give the full variable domain: KAGVTQTPRYLIKTRGQQVTLSCSPISGHRSVSWYQQTPGQGLQFLFEYFSETQRNKGNFPGRFSGRQFSNSRSEMNVSTLELGDSALYLCASSLLGSQGEQFFGPGTRLTVL.